The 2 T cell receptor beta chains in this list originate from one sample, sequenced in a study of blood T cell repertoires in COVID-19. Sequencing used immunoSEQ multiplex PCR; TCRdb keeps in-frame clones, though not all of them. The sample contains around 500,000 clones, more than 85% of which appear only once. The material sequenced was PBMCs or T cells enriched from blood (not recorded which). These receptors all come from a woman aged 55-75 years who had recovered from COVID-19.

The chain couples TRBV9 to TRBJ2-7; D call uncertain. V lost 0 bases to trimming and J lost 0 bases, with 7 bases between them. Germline assignment: CDR1 SGDLS and CDR2 YYNGEE. The CDR3 spans 14 residues. This chain's CDR3 is CASSVEPLSYEQYF. In DNA form, the CDR3 reads TGTGCCAGCAGCGTAGAGCCTCTCTCCTACGAGCAGTACTTC.

Points on this clone: This sample also contains other DNA sequences that code for the same CDR3. The chain couples TRBV9 to TRBJ2-7; weak D call: TRBD2 (5 bases). The V and J ends lost 4 bases and 3 bases respectively, with 5 bases between them. CDR3 size: 11 residues. The germline V gene encodes CDR1 SGDLS and CDR2 YYNGEE. CDR3 nucleotide sequence: TGTGCCAGCAGCCGGGGCTACGAGCAGTACTTC. As protein: CASSRGYEQYF.